One and the same sample provided the 3 T cell receptor beta chains below, sequenced in a study of cytomegalovirus exposure and HLA in healthy donors. PCR primers comprised 60 Vbeta and 13 Jbeta primers. Method: immunoSEQ multiplex PCR; TCRdb's copy keeps in-frame clones and lacks some. This sample's clone table lists about 140,000 clones. The sample was PBMCs. All receptors derive from a male donor in good health and CMV-seronegative.

The DNA of the CDR3 is TGTGCCAGCAGTTCCCGGGGATTGTACCAAGAGACCCAGTACTTC. Translating gives CASSSRGLYQETQYF. The chain uses TRBV25-1 and TRBJ2-5, with D possibly TRBD2 on 5 matching bases. Germline V gene data show CDR1 as MGHDK and CDR2 as SYGVNS. Trimming pared 5 bases from V and 0 bases from J, leaving 13 bases between. The CDR3 is 15 amino acids. The variable domain in full, completed from reference TRBV25-1 and TRBJ2-5, reads EADIYQTPRYLVIGTGKKITLECSQTMGHDKMYWYQQDPGMELHLIHYSYGVNSTEKGDLSSESTVSRIRTEHFPLTLESARPSHTSQYLCASSSRGLYQETQYFGPGTRLLVL.

The V and J genes are TRBV6-5 and TRBJ1-2; D gene ambiguous. The CDR3 spans 15 residues. Trimming took off 6 bases at V and 8 bases at J, with 22 bases between the two ends. Germline lookup yields CDR1 MNHEY and CDR2 SVGAGI. The CDR3 coding sequence is TGTGCCAGCAGCCTTCCGGGAGCCGATGCGGGAGGCTACACCTTC. As protein: CASSLPGADAGGYTF.

V gene TRBV6-6 combines with J gene TRBJ2-7; TRBD2 might be the D (5 bases). Per germline, CDR1 MNHNY and CDR2 SVGAGI (reference sequence). The CDR3 has 15 amino acids. V lost 7 bases and J 1 base, leaving 17 bases between the germline ends. Written as DNA, the CDR3 is TGTGCCAGCATTAGGAGGACCGGGCGATCCTACGAGCAGTACTTC. It is translated as CASIRRTGRSYEQYF.